The rows below give T cell receptor beta chains drawn from one sample of a study of response to subunit inactivated influenza vaccine. TCRdb recomputed calls from the RT-PCR reads with MiXCR, one row per CDR3 protein. The table records roughly 570,000 distinct CDR3 sequences, 13% of them present only once. Sequenced material: PBMCs from blood, taken 45 days after vaccination. These TCRs come from a man in his forties or fifties who received an inactivated influenza vaccine. The CDR3 runs from the conserved cysteine through the conserved F or W. The order of the fields is D gene, clone size, J gene, V gene, CDR3 DNA, CDR3 protein. A D gene is named only where the DNA matches it firmly. Size is omitted from some rows. Given values are once, few, many or a class for expanded clones.

D gene: TRBD1; clone size: .; J gene: TRBJ2-1; V gene: TRBV5-1; CDR3 DNA: TGCGCCAGCAGCGCGACAGGGGGCCTGTTCTTC; CDR3 protein: CASSATGGLFF
D gene: TRBD2; clone size: few; J gene: TRBJ2-3; V gene: TRBV5-1; CDR3 DNA: TGCGCCAGCAGCTTCACTAGCGATCTTAGCACAGATACGCAGTATTTT; CDR3 protein: CASSFTSDLSTDTQYF
D gene: TRBD2; clone size: .; J gene: TRBJ2-3; V gene: TRBV11-2; CDR3 DNA: TGTGCCAGCAGCTTAGGGGCGAGCGGGGGGGCCTTTAGCACAGATACGCAGTATTTT; CDR3 protein: CASSLGASGGAFSTDTQYF
D gene: TRBD1; clone size: many; J gene: TRBJ2-7; V gene: TRBV6-2/TRBV6-3; CDR3 DNA: TGTGCCAGCACTCAACAGGGGATAGAGCAGTACTTC; CDR3 protein: CASTQQGIEQYF
D gene: TRBD2; clone size: few; J gene: TRBJ2-1; V gene: TRBV2; CDR3 DNA: TGTGCCAGCGGACGTGGGACTAGGGGTCTGAGTGAGCAGTTCTTC; CDR3 protein: CASGRGTRGLSEQFF
D gene: .; clone size: few; J gene: TRBJ2-6; V gene: TRBV12-3/TRBV12-4; CDR3 DNA: TGTGCCAGCATAAGGACAGCCGGGGCCAACGTCCTGACTTTC; CDR3 protein: CASIRTAGANVLTF
D gene: TRBD2; clone size: few; J gene: TRBJ2-3; V gene: TRBV29-1; CDR3 DNA: TGCAGCGTTCTTGATGCGGGAGGGCCTTCAGATACGCAGTATTTT; CDR3 protein: CSVLDAGGPSDTQYF
D gene: .; clone size: .; J gene: TRBJ2-1; V gene: TRBV12-3/TRBV12-4; CDR3 DNA: TGTGCCAGCAGTTTATTGCGAAGCAATGAGCAGTTCTTC; CDR3 protein: CASSLLRSNEQFF
D gene: TRBD2; clone size: .; J gene: TRBJ2-5; V gene: TRBV5-5; CDR3 DNA: TGTGCCAGCAGACGGACTAGCGGGAGGGCCGGGGAGACCCAGTACTTC; CDR3 protein: CASRRTSGRAGETQYF
D gene: TRBD1; clone size: .; J gene: TRBJ2-1; V gene: TRBV5-1; CDR3 DNA: TGCGCCAGCAGCTTGGGGGACAGGGATGAGCAGTTCTTC; CDR3 protein: CASSLGDRDEQFF
D gene: .; clone size: .; J gene: TRBJ2-7; V gene: TRBV7-2; CDR3 DNA: TGTGCCAGTGGCGGCGGGGGCCCGCCGTATGAGCAGTACTTC; CDR3 protein: CASGGGGPPYEQYF
D gene: .; clone size: .; J gene: TRBJ2-3; V gene: TRBV28; CDR3 DNA: TGTGCCAGCAGCGGCCCTATTGGGGATACGCAGTATTTT; CDR3 protein: CASSGPIGDTQYF
D gene: .; clone size: few; J gene: TRBJ2-1; V gene: TRBV5-6; CDR3 DNA: TGTGCCAGCAGCCCCCTTGGTGGTCTAGGTGAGCAGTTCTTC; CDR3 protein: CASSPLGGLGEQFF
D gene: .; clone size: many; J gene: TRBJ1-1; V gene: TRBV5-5; CDR3 DNA: TGTGCCAGCAGCTTCGGACCTTTGAAGAACACTGAAGCTTTCTTT; CDR3 protein: CASSFGPLKNTEAFF
D gene: .; clone size: few; J gene: TRBJ2-1; V gene: TRBV20-1; CDR3 DNA: TGCAGTGCTAGAGAGGCACGCCTGACCTACAATGAGCAGTTCTTC; CDR3 protein: CSAREARLTYNEQFF
D gene: .; clone size: .; J gene: TRBJ2-3; V gene: TRBV6-5; CDR3 DNA: TGTGCCAGCAGTCTCGAGGACAGCACAGATACGCAGTATTTT; CDR3 protein: CASSLEDSTDTQYF
D gene: .; clone size: .; J gene: TRBJ2-1; V gene: TRBV4-2; CDR3 DNA: TGTGCCAGCAGCCAACTAGGCGGGACAGCGCAGGGCAATGAGCAGTTCTTC; CDR3 protein: CASSQLGGTAQGNEQFF
D gene: .; clone size: .; J gene: TRBJ2-1; V gene: TRBV20-1; CDR3 DNA: TGCAGTGCTAGAGATTACGTCGGAGAAGCCTCCTACAATGAGCAGTTCTTC; CDR3 protein: CSARDYVGEASYNEQFF
D gene: .; clone size: few; J gene: TRBJ2-5; V gene: TRBV28; CDR3 DNA: TGTGCCAGCAGTTTTGGGACACCGTACCAAGAGACCCAGTACTTC; CDR3 protein: CASSFGTPYQETQYF
D gene: .; clone size: .; J gene: TRBJ1-1; V gene: TRBV6-2/TRBV6-3; CDR3 DNA: TGTGCCAGCAGGTTAGGGGTTGGCACTGAAGCTTTCTTT; CDR3 protein: CASRLGVGTEAFF
D gene: .; clone size: few; J gene: TRBJ1-5; V gene: TRBV20-1; CDR3 DNA: TGCAGTGCTAGAGATCCATACAGGGTCGGTCAGCCCCAGCATTTT; CDR3 protein: CSARDPYRVGQPQHF
D gene: .; clone size: few; J gene: TRBJ2-3; V gene: TRBV5-5; CDR3 DNA: TGTGCCAGCAGCAGGGGGGAGCTTAGCACAGATACGCAGTATTTT; CDR3 protein: CASSRGELSTDTQYF